The next 9 T cell receptor beta chains were all read from a single sample in a study of tumor-infiltrating lymphocytes in primary liver carcinoma (dated by TCRdb to the late 2010s). The sequencer listed for this sample is Illumina HiSeq 2500. TCRbeta-specific cDNA was reverse-transcribed from approximately 500 ng total RNA using a constant-region primer and ProtoScript II reverse transcriptase. Three nested multiplex PCR rounds, following a slightly modified ARM-PCR procedure, were used to build the TCRbeta libraries. Each of the first two PCR rounds ran for around 10 cycles using multiplex TRBV1-TRBV30 forward primers together with a Cbeta reverse primer. Starting from the raw public reads, TCRdb applied fastp trimming at Q25, assembled clones with MiXCR and retained in-frame beta chains. Rows matching on CDR3 protein sequence are summarized as one entry with the most common DNA and genes. Counted in this sample were fewer than 200,000 distinct CDR3 sequences; around four fifths of them appeared once. About a sixth of the sample goes to the ten largest clones.

Total RNA and DNA were co-extracted without cell sorting from roughly 20-30 mg of bulk tissue using the AllPrep DNA/RNA mini kit. The sequenced material came from tumor tissue from primary liver carcinoma. The receptors shown here come from a man aged 40-49 years with primary liver carcinoma and hepatitis B virus infection.

As concerns this clonotype: A junction boundary mismatches the germline segment, possibly from a read error. V and J are TRBV6-2 or TRBV6-3 and TRBJ1-1; D unresolved. CDR3 size: 16 residues. Germline CDR1 MNHEY, CDR2 SVGEGT. CDR3 residues: CASIIIWTRVVTEAFF. CDR3 in DNA: TGTGCTAGCATTATAATCTGGACGAGGGTAGTCACTGAAGCTTTCTTT.

This clonotype was seen more than once but under ten times. A much larger clonotype is one base distant, so this may be a read error. V usage is TRBV6-2 or TRBV6-3 and J usage is TRBJ2-1; 7 nucleotides agree with TRBD1. The CDR3 is 13 amino acids. CDR1 and CDR2 from the germline V gene are MNHEY and SVGEGT. As DNA, the CDR3 is TGTACCAGCGGACAGGTCCCAGGGGGTGAGCAGTTCTTC. Amino acid sequence: CTSGQVPGGEQFF.

The J gene is TRBJ2-7, the V gene TRBV6-5, with 8 bases aligning to TRBD2. V lost 2 bases and J lost 5; bases outside the gene matches: 8. CDR3 length: 15 residues. CDR1 is MNHEY and CDR2 is SVGAGI in the germline V gene. Here the CDR3 reads CASSYPSGRSHEQYF. The CDR3 nucleotides are TGTGCCAGCAGTTACCCCAGCGGGAGATCGCACGAGCAGTACTTC.

The chain carries TRBV5-1 and TRBJ2-7, with a possible D match to TRBD1 (6 bases). The CDR3 sequence is 13 residues long. The germline V gene encodes CDR1 SGHRS and CDR2 YFSETQ. CDR3 in DNA: TGCGTCAGGAGCCTAGACAGGAACTACGAGCAGTACTTC. This sequence encodes CVRSLDRNYEQYF. The variable domain in full, with the rest retrieved from reference TRBV5-1 and TRBJ2-7, is KAGVTQTPRYLIKTRGQQVTLSCSPISGHRSVSWYQQTPGQGLQFLFEYFSETQRNKGNFPGRFSGRQFSNSRSEMNVSTLELGDSALYLCVRSLDRNYEQYFGPGTRLTVT.

This clonotype has just one count. The chain joins TRBV29-1 to TRBJ2-7; TRBD1 might be the D (6 bases). The CDR3 has 16 residues. Germline values: CDR1 SQVTM, CDR2 ANQGSEA. V was pared by 6 bases and J by 3 bases, with 24 bases between. The CDR3 DNA sequence: TGCAGCGTCGACCGGTCATGGACAGTAGGAAGCTACGAGCAGTACTTC. Protein: CSVDRSWTVGSYEQYF.

This chain joins TRBV11-1 and TRBJ2-2, with D possibly called TRBD1 or TRBD2 (7 bases each). Trimming left V 5 bases short and J 15 bases short, with 25 bases between. The CDR3 is 15 residues long. Germline V lookup: CDR1 SGHAT, CDR2 FQDESV (reference sequence). The CDR3 is CASSTGQTSTGVLFF. Here the CDR3 DNA reads TGTGCCAGCAGCACGGGACAGACTAGCACCGGGGTGTTGTTTTTT. The full variable domain, its missing parts supplied by reference TRBV11-1 and TRBJ2-2, is EAEVAQSPRYKITEKSQAVAFWCDPISGHATLYWYRQILGQGPELLVQFQDESVVDDSQLPKDRFSAERLKGVDSTLKIQPAELGDSAMYLCASSTGQTSTGVLFFGEGSRLTVL.

The count of this clonotype is one. A much larger clone sits a single nucleotide away, making a read error possible. The chain links TRBV5-1 to TRBJ1-4; unclear D gene. The V end was cut by 5 bases, the J end by 2 bases, with 13 bases between. The CDR3 runs to 15 residues. Germline loops: CDR1 SGHRS, CDR2 YFSETQ. CDR3 bases: TGCGCCAGCAGTCGCGACACATCGACTAATGAAAAACTGTTTTTT. This gives the protein CASSRDTSTNEKLFF.

About this clonotype itself: Compared with germline, one end of the junction differs, possibly owing to a read error. This chain connects TRBV6-1 to TRBJ2-1; D might be TRBD1 (5 bases). The CDR3 extends over 15 amino acids. Germline V gene sequence: CDR1 MNHNS, CDR2 SASEGT. CDR3 region: CASCEERQRLNEQFF. The CDR3 DNA reads TGTGCCAGCTGTGAAGAGCGACAGCGATTAAATGAGCAGTTCTTC.

For this clonotype: Lacking the conserved final phenylalanine or tryptophan, this CDR3 likely reflects a read error. The chain carries TRBV11-2 and TRBJ2-7; 9 positions agree with TRBD1. From germline, CDR1 is SGHAT and CDR2 FQNNGV. The CDR3 runs to 15 residues. This CDR3 is CGSSLRWTGVNEQYL. DNA for the CDR3: TGTGGCAGCAGCTTACGATGGACAGGGGTAAACGAGCAGTACCTC.